The clone carrying this TCR beta chain has just a few counts. V was shortened by 1 base and J by 4 bases, with 11 bases between the two germline ends. The length of the CDR3 is 14 residues. Germline V gene lookup returns CDR1 GTSNPN and CDR2 SVGIG (reference sequence). The record originates from a study of T cells in Graves' hyperthyroidism and ophthalmopathy. From RNA transcripts, TCR beta CDR3 regions were amplified. The HTBI primer set drove a first-round RT-PCR of the TCR CDR3. TCRdb itself ran the multiplex PCR reads through MiXCR, one entry per CDR3 protein. The sample has about 600,000 distinct CDR3 sequences; 14% are singletons.

The chain employs TRBV30 and TRBJ2-1; a weak D match, TRBD2 (6 bases). This TCR was sampled from a woman aged 50 to 65 with Graves' ophthalmopathy. The sequencing sample was made of blood. CDR3 bases: TGTGCCTGGAGTGCGGGTGGGGGGTACAATGAGCAGTTCTTC. Translation: CAWSAGGGYNEQFF.